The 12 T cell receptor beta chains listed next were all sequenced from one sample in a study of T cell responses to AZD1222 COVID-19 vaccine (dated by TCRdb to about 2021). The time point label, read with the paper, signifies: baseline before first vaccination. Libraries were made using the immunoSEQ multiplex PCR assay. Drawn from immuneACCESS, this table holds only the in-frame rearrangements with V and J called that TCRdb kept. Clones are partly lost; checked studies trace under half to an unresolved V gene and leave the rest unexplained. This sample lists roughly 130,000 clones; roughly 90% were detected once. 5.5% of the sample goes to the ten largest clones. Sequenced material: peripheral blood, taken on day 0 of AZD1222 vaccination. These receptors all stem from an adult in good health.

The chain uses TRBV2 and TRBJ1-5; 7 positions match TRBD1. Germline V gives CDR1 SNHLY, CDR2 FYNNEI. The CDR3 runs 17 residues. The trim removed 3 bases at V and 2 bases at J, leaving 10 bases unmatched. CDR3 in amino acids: CASSEDKGAIGNQPQHF. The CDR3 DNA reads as TGTGCCAGCAGTGAGGATAAGGGGGCGATAGGCAATCAGCCCCAGCATTTT.

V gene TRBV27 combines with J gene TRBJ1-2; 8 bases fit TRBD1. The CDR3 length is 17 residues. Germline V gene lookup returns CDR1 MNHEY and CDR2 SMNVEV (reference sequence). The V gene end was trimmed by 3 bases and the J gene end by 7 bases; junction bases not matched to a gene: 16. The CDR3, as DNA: TGTGCCAGCAGTTTCTTCCCTCAACGCAGGGGGCCGGGTGGCTACACCTTC. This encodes CASSFFPQRRGPGGYTF.

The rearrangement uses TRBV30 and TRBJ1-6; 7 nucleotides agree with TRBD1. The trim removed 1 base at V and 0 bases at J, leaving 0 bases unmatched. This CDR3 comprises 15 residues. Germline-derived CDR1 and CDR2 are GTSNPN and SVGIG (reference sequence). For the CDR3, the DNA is TGTGCCTGGAGTGGGGACAGCTCCTATAATTCACCCCTCCACTTT. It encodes CAWSGDSSYNSPLHF. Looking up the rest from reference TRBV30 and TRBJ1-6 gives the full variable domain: SQTIHQWPATLVQPVGSPLSLECTVEGTSNPNLYWYRQAAGRGLQLLFYSVGIGQISSEVPQNLSASRPQDRQFILSSKKLLLSDSGFYLCAWSGDSSYNSPLHFGNGTRLTVT.

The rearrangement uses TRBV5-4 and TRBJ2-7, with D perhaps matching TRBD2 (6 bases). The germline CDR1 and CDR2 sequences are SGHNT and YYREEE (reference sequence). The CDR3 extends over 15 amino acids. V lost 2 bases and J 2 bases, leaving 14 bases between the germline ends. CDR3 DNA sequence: TGTGCCAGCAGCTTTAAACGGGAGAGGGCCTACGAGCAGTACTTC. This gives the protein CASSFKRERAYEQYF.

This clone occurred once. As DNA, the CDR3 is TGTGCCAGCAGCAATTTTAAGGGGCAGAACCCAGTAGCCAAAAACATTCAGTACTTC. Translating it yields CASSNFKGQNPVAKNIQYF. This chain uses TRBV11-2 with TRBJ2-4; TRBD1 might be the D (5 bases). Germline V lookup: CDR1 SGHAT, CDR2 FQNNGV. V was clipped by 5 bases and J by 0 bases, with 23 bases between them. The CDR3 loop spans 19 amino acids.

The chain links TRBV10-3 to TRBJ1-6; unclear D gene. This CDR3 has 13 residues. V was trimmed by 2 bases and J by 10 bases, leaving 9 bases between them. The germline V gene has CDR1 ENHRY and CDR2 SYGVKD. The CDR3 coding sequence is TGTGCCATCAGTGAGGGAGTACGATCACCCCTCCACTTT. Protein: CAISEGVRSPLHF.

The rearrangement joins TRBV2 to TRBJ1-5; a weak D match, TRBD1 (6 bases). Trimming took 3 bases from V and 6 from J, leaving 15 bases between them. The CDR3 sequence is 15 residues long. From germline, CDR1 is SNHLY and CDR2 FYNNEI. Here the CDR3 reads CASSESGQTGQPQHF. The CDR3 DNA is TGTGCCAGCAGTGAGTCGGGACAAACCGGTCAGCCCCAGCATTTT.

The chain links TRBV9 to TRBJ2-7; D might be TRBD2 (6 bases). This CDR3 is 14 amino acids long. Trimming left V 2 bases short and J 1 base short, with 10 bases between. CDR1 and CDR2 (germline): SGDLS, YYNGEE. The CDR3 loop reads CASSVTAGSYEQYF. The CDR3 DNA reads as TGTGCCAGCAGCGTGACCGCGGGATCCTACGAGCAGTACTTC. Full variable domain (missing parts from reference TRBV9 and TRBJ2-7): DSGVTQTPKHLITATGQRVTLRCSPRSGDLSVYWYQQSLDQGLQFLIQYYNGEERAKGNILERFSAQQFPDLHSELNLSSLELGDSALYFCASSVTAGSYEQYFGPGTRLTVT.

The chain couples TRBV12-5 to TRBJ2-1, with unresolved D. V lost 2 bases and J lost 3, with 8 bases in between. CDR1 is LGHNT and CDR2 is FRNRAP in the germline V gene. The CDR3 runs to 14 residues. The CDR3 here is CASGLTNYYNEQFF. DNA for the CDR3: TGTGCTAGTGGTTTGACTAACTACTACAATGAGCAGTTCTTC.

This CDR3 is CASSGNSGSSGELFF. The DNA for the CDR3 is TGTGCCAGCAGCGGGAATAGCGGGAGCTCCGGGGAGCTGTTTTTT. The genes are TRBV9 and TRBJ2-2; 9 positions match TRBD2. The CDR3 loop spans 15 amino acids. Germline CDR1 reads SGDLS; CDR2 reads YYNGEE. V was clipped by 3 bases and J by 6 bases; unmatched bases: 6. Full variable domain (missing parts from reference TRBV9 and TRBJ2-2): DSGVTQTPKHLITATGQRVTLRCSPRSGDLSVYWYQQSLDQGLQFLIQYYNGEERAKGNILERFSAQQFPDLHSELNLSSLELGDSALYFCASSGNSGSSGELFFGEGSRLTVL.

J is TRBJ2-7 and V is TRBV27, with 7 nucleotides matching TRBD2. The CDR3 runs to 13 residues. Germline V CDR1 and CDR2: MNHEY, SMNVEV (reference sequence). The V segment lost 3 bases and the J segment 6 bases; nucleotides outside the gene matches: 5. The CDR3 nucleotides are TGTGCCAGCAGTTTCCTTCCGGGGGGCGAGCAGTACTTC. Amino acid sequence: CASSFLPGGEQYF.

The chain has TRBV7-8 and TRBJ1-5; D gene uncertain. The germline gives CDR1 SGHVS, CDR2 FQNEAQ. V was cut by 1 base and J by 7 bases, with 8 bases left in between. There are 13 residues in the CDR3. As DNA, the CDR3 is TGTGCCAGCAGCTTAGAAGGGAGACAGCCCCAGCATTTT. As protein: CASSLEGRQPQHF.